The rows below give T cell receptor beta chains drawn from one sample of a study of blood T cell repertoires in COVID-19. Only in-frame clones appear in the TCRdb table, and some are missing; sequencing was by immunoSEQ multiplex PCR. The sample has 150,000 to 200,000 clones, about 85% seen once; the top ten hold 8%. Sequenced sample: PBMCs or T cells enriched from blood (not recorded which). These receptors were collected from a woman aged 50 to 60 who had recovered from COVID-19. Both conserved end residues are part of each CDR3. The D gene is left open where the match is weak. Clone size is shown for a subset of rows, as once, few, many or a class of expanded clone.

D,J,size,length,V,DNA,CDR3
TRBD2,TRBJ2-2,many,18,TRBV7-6,TGTGCCAGCAGCTTATATTCCCCTAGCGGGAGTATGCTCGGGGAGCTGTTTTTT,CASSLYSPSGSMLGELFF
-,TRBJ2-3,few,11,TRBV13,TGTGCCAGCAGCCCACAGGATACGCAGTATTTT,CASSPQDTQYF
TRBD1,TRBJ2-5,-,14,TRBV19,TGTGCCAGTGGGACAGGAGGCTTTCGAGAGACCCAGTACTTC,CASGTGGFRETQYF
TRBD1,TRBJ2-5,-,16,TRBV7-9,TGTGCCAGCAGCTTCGGGGACAGGGGGTCACAAGAGACCCAGTACTTC,CASSFGDRGSQETQYF
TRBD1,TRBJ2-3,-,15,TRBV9,TGTGCCAGCAGCGTAGGGGGACAGGGACGAGATACGCAGTATTTT,CASSVGGQGRDTQYF
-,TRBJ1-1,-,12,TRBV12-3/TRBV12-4,TGTGCCAGCAAGTCTCTGGGGGCGCGAGCTTTCTTT,CASKSLGARAFF
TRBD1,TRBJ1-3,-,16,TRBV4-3,TGCGCCAGCAGCCAGGACAGGGGCTTTTTCGGAAACACCATATATTTT,CASSQDRGFFGNTIYF
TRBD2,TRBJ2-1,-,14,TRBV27,TGTGCCAGCAGTCAGAGGACTAGCGGCAATGAGCAGTTCTTC,CASSQRTSGNEQFF
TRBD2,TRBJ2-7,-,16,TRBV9,TGTGCCAGCAGCGTAGAGGGGCGTAGCGGGCGCGACGAGCAGTACTTC,CASSVEGRSGRDEQYF
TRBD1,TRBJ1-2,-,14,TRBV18,TGTGCCAGCTCACCGGGGACAGGGACCTATGGCTACACCTTC,CASSPGTGTYGYTF
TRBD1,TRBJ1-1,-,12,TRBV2,TGTGCCAGCAGGGGACAGATCTCAGAAGCTTTCTTT,CASRGQISEAFF
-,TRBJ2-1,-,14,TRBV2,TGTGCCAGCAGTGAGATCTCCAGGAACAATGAGCAGTTCTTC,CASSEISRNNEQFF
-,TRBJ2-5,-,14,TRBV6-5,TGTGCCAGCAGTTACGGGCAGGGATGGGAGACCCAGTACTTC,CASSYGQGWETQYF
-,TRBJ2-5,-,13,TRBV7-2,TGTGCCAGCAGCCGACTAGAGGGGGAGACCCAGTACTTC,CASSRLEGETQYF
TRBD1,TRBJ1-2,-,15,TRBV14,TGTGCCAGCAGCCAACGATCAGGGACAGCCTATGGCTACACCTTC,CASSQRSGTAYGYTF
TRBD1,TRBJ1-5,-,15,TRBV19,TGTGCCAGTAGTTTTCAGGGGGACCCCTATCAGCCCCAGCATTTT,CASSFQGDPYQPQHF
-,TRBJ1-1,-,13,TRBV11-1,TGTGCCAGCAGCAAGCAACAGGAGTCTGAAGCTTTCTTT,CASSKQQESEAFF
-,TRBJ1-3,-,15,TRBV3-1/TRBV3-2,TGTGCCAGCAGCGAAGCCGGGGGAGTTGGAAACACCATATATTTT,CASSEAGGVGNTIYF
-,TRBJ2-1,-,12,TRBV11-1,TGTGCCAGCAGCCACTACTCCTCCGCCCAGTTCTTC,CASSHYSSAQFF
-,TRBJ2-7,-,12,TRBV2,TGTGCCAGCAGTGAACTAATCTACGAGCAGTACTTC,CASSELIYEQYF
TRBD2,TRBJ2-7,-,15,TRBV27,TGTGCCAGCAGTTTCGGGGGTGGGGGGGCCTACGAGCAGTACTTC,CASSFGGGGAYEQYF
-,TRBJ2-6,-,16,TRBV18,TGTGCCAGCTCACCCCCCCTCAGCTCTGGGGCCAACGTCCTGACTTTC,CASSPPLSSGANVLTF
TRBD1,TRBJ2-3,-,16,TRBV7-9,TGTGCCAGCAGCCCGTATGGACAGGGGGCCACAGATACGCAGTATTTT,CASSPYGQGATDTQYF
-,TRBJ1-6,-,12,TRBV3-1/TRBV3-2,TGTGCCAGCAGAGATAGAAATTCACCCCTCCACTTT,CASRDRNSPLHF
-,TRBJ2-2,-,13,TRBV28,TGTGCCAGCCTCCCCGGGGGCACCGGGGAGCTGTTTTTT,CASLPGGTGELFF
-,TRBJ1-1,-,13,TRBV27,TGTGCCAGCAGTTTTCGACGAGGTACTGAAGCTTTCTTT,CASSFRRGTEAFF